This passage covers 17 T cell receptor beta chains from one sample sequenced in a study of tumor-infiltrating lymphocytes in primary liver carcinoma (dated 2017 in TCRdb). Data came from an Illumina HiSeq 2500. A constant-region primer and ProtoScript II reverse transcriptase were used to reverse-transcribe TCRbeta-specific cDNA from 500 ng total RNA. TCRbeta libraries were built with three nested multiplex PCR rounds, a slightly modified ARM-PCR procedure. Multiplex TRBV1-TRBV30 forward primers and a Cbeta reverse primer were used in the first two PCR rounds, each of which was run for approximately 9 cycles. Using fastp at Q25 and MiXCR, TCRdb reprocessed the public reads and kept productive beta chains. Rows with a matching CDR3 protein are joined into one entry that keeps the most common DNA and genes. The sample contains more than 70,000 distinct CDR3 sequences, approximately 70% of them found a single time. The top ten constitute just under 20% of the sample.

Total RNA and DNA were co-extracted without cell sorting from approximately 20-30 mg of bulk tissue using the AllPrep DNA/RNA mini kit. The sequenced sample was liver tumor tissue from sampling region 1. According to the study, the label for this sample's cell subset or site signals: tumor region T1, superior pole. These receptors were obtained from a man in his forties with primary liver carcinoma and hepatitis B virus infection.

V is TRBV11-2 and J is TRBJ2-5; a weak D match, TRBD2 (6 bases). The germline gives CDR1 SGHAT, CDR2 FQNNGV. V was shortened by 8 bases and J by 8 bases, with 27 bases between the two germline ends. This CDR3 region has 16 residues. In DNA form, the CDR3 reads TGTGCCAGCGGATCCCGGGACTCGGCCCACCAATATACCCAGTACTTC. It codes for CASGSRDSAHQYTQYF. Together with reference TRBV11-2 and TRBJ2-5, the CDR3 gives the full variable domain: EAGVAQSPRYKIIEKRQSVAFWCNPISGHATLYWYQQILGQGPKLLIQFQNNGVVDDSQLPKDRFSAERLKGVDSTLKIQPAKLEDSAVYLCASGSRDSAHQYTQYFGPGTRLLVL.

On this clonotype itself: A much larger clone lies a single base off, so this may be a read error. The J gene is TRBJ2-7, the V gene TRBV4-2, with 12 bases that match TRBD1. Germline values: CDR1 LGHNA, CDR2 YNFKEQ. The CDR3 is made up of 17 amino acids. CDR3 amino acids: CANSQGLPGQGAGEQYF. The CDR3 coding sequence is TGTGCCAACAGCCAAGGCCTACCGGGACAGGGGGCGGGGGAGCAGTACTTC.

This rearrangement joins TRBV4-1 to TRBJ1-6; D gene uncertain. Germline assignment: CDR1 MGHRA and CDR2 YSYEKL. The length of the CDR3 is 15 residues. The CDR3 bases are TGCGACAGTAGCCAAGTCAGCCTTGGAAATTCACCCCTCCACTTT. Encoded protein: CDSSQVSLGNSPLHF.

Regarding this clonotype: A junction boundary mismatches the germline segment, possibly from a read error. This chain connects TRBV5-1 to TRBJ2-7; 9 positions match TRBD2. The CDR3 totals 15 residues. In germline, CDR1 is SGHRS, CDR2 YFSETQ. The CDR3 region has the DNA TGCGCCAGCAGCGAGACTAGCGGAGGTGTCTACGAGCAGCACTTC. It specifies CASSETSGGVYEQHF.

Regarding this clonotype: One junction end does not reproduce the germline sequence, and a read error may be involved. This sequence joins TRBV10-3 and TRBJ2-5; D possibly corresponds to TRBD2 (5 bases). The CDR3 has 11 amino acids. Germline CDR1 ENHRY, CDR2 SYGVKD. This CDR3 reads CAIREAEAQNF. The CDR3 DNA reads as TGTGCCATCAGGGAGGCAGAGGCCCAGAACTTC.

Comments on this clonotype: A much more abundant neighbour one base away suggests this may be a read error. The V gene is TRBV24-1, the J gene TRBJ1-4, with TRBD1 matching over 8 bases. Germline lookup yields CDR1 KGHDR and CDR2 SFDVKD. V lost 9 bases and J lost 7; bases outside the gene matches: 9. The CDR3 loop spans 14 amino acids. In DNA, the CDR3 is TGTGCCACCTGTCCGGGACAGGACGGTGAAAAACTGTTTTTT. This sequence encodes CATCPGQDGEKLFF.

Comments on this clonotype: Germline is not matched at one junction end, which may reflect a read error. The rearrangement joins TRBV7-3 to TRBJ2-1, with D possibly being TRBD2 (6 bases). The CDR3 loop spans 16 amino acids. Germline CDR1 reads SGHTA; CDR2 reads FQGTGA. CDR3 DNA sequence: TGTGCCAGGAGCTTAAATCGTTCTGGGGGGAGCAATGAGCAGTTCTTC. As protein: CARSLNRSGGSNEQFF.

Judged by abundance, this clonotype is medium-sized. At one end, the junction sequence differs from germline, possibly due to a read error. The chain combines TRBV11-1 with TRBJ2-5, with 8 bases identical to TRBD2. Germline loops: CDR1 SGHAT, CDR2 FQDESV (reference sequence). The CDR3 has 14 amino acids. The CDR3 loop reads CASSAGGPQGTQYF. The CDR3 nucleotides read TGTGCCAGCAGCGCGGGGGGACCTCAAGGGACCCAGTACTTC.

A single count supports this clonotype. The CDR3 end shows no conserved phenylalanine or tryptophan, and so a read error is likely. The V gene is TRBV29-1, the J gene TRBJ2-7; 8 nucleotides align to TRBD2. The V gene's germline CDR1 is SQVTM and CDR2 ANQGSEA. The CDR3 extends over 13 amino acids. Trimming took 6 bases from V and 2 from J; bases not matched to a gene: 6. CDR3 in DNA: TGCAGCGTGGGCCGGGAGGGTACCTACGAGCAGTACTCC. Amino acid sequence: CSVGREGTYEQYS.

J is TRBJ2-2 and V is TRBV24-1; 8 bases map to TRBD2. Germline-derived CDR1 and CDR2 are KGHDR and SFDVKD. The CDR3 is 18 residues long. J lost 2 bases, V lost 2 bases, and 9 bases had no gene match. CDR3 coding DNA: TGTGCCACCAGTGATTCCCCATCCGCGGGGGGAAACACCGGGGAGCTGTTTTTT. It is translated as CATSDSPSAGGNTGELFF.

The rearrangement uses TRBV6-6 and TRBJ2-1; D is uncertain. The CDR3 has 14 amino acids. With 6 bases removed from V and 2 bases from J, the gap between germline ends came to 11 bases. Per the germline V gene, CDR1 is MNHNY and CDR2 is SVGAGI (reference sequence). The CDR3 nucleotides read TGTGCCAGCAGGTGCGGCTACGCCTACAATGAGCAGTTCTTC. Translation: CASRCGYAYNEQFF.

On this clonotype: Its ends do not fully match the called genes, so a read error is possible. The rearrangement uses TRBV10-3 and TRBJ2-3; tentatively, D is TRBD2 (6 bases). Germline V lookup: CDR1 ENHRY, CDR2 SYGVKD. This CDR3 region has 14 residues. The CDR3 nucleotides read TGTGCCATCAGAGATAGAGCGGGCACAGATACTCAGTATTTT. Protein sequence: CAIRDRAGTDTQYF.

About this clonotype: The junction does not match germline at one end; this may be a read error. The genes are TRBV29-1 and TRBJ2-2; TRBD1 matches at 9 bases. This CDR3 is 15 amino acids long. The germline V gene has CDR1 SQVTM and CDR2 ANQGSEA. CDR3 protein: CSVSLGTGNIGELFF. CDR3 DNA sequence: TGTAGCGTATCGTTAGGGACAGGGAACATCGGGGAGCTGTTTTTT.

This clonotype has a single count. At one boundary the junction diverges from the germline segment, which might be a read error. The V call is TRBV4-2, the J call TRBJ2-7; D is ambiguous. This CDR3 has 12 residues. The germline V gene has CDR1 LGHNA and CDR2 YNFKEQ. CDR3 in amino acids: CASSQWGPEQYF. In DNA, the CDR3 is TGTGCCAGCAGCCAATGGGGTCCTGAGCAATACTTC.

This rearrangement joins TRBV11-2 to TRBJ2-1, with D hard to call. The CDR3 contains 16 residues. Germline V gene sequence: CDR1 SGHAT, CDR2 FQNNGV. The V end was cut by 5 bases, the J end by 3 bases, with 17 bases between. This chain's CDR3 is CASSPRKLGNYNEQFF. Here the CDR3 DNA reads TGTGCCAGCAGCCCTCGGAAGCTAGGCAACTACAATGAGCAGTTCTTC.

This clonotype came up once. CDR3 bases: TGCACCGGCAGCCAGGCGGGAGTGTACAATGAGCAGTTCTTC. Protein product: CTGSQAGVYNEQFF. The chain has TRBV4-1 and TRBJ2-1; TRBD2 agrees at 7 bases. This CDR3 contains 14 residues. Germline CDR1 and CDR2: MGHRA and YSYEKL.

Note on this clonotype: The missing conserved phenylalanine or tryptophan at the end of this CDR3 makes a read error likely. The chain has TRBV4-1 and TRBJ1-2; tentatively, D is TRBD1 (5 bases). CDR1 is MGHRA and CDR2 is YSYEKL in the germline V gene. The CDR3 spans 15 residues. Between the trimmed V and J ends, which lost 7 bases and 4 bases, there was a span of 19 bases. CDR3 sequence reads: CASNQPTGAPYGYTV. The CDR3 DNA follows: TGCGCCAGCAACCAGCCTACCGGGGCCCCCTATGGCTACACCGTC.